The 17 T cell receptor beta chains presented below share a single source sample, sequenced in a study of blood T cell repertoires in COVID-19. The table came from immunoSEQ multiplex PCR; TCRdb's copy has only in-frame clones and leaves some out. The data contain more than 200,000 clones, 90% of them singletons. What was sequenced was peripheral blood. The receptor source for this set is a man aged 25 to 40 with COVID-19, enrolled during active disease.

The chain uses TRBV5-1 and TRBJ2-7; the match to TRBD1 covers 9 bases. The CDR3 totals 14 residues. Trimming removed 3 bases from V and 2 bases from J; junction bases left unmatched: 3. Germline V gene lookup returns CDR1 SGHRS and CDR2 YFSETQ. CDR3 loop: CASSSQGAAYEQYF. The DNA of the CDR3 is TGCGCCAGCAGCTCACAGGGGGCCGCCTACGAGCAGTACTTC.

V is TRBV7-2 and J is TRBJ2-2; D possibly corresponds to TRBD1 (5 bases). Germline CDR1 is SGHTA and CDR2 is FQGNSA. The length of the CDR3 is 15 residues. Trimming removed 4 bases at V and 1 base at J, with 10 bases between. The CDR3 nucleotides are TGTGCCAGCAGCTCGCAGCAGGGGAACACCGGGGAGCTGTTTTTT. This encodes CASSSQQGNTGELFF.

This chain joins TRBV27 and TRBJ1-2; possibly TRBD1 for D (6 bases). This CDR3 is 14 amino acids long. In germline, CDR1 is MNHEY, CDR2 SMNVEV (reference sequence). Trimming left V 8 bases short and J 4 bases short, with 17 bases between. The CDR3 coding sequence is TGTGCCAGCCGAGACAGGACCTCTTTCTATGGCTACACCTTC. This gives the protein CASRDRTSFYGYTF.

The V gene is TRBV5-1, the J gene TRBJ1-4, with TRBD1 matching 7 bases. Per the germline V gene, CDR1 is SGHRS and CDR2 is YFSETQ. After removal of 3 bases from V and 4 bases from J, the junction contained 9 bases not matched to a gene. The CDR3 is made up of 16 amino acids. The CDR3 sequence is CASSSTWTGRNEKLFF. As DNA, the CDR3 is TGCGCCAGCAGCTCGACGTGGACAGGTCGTAATGAAAAACTGTTTTTT.

The chain couples TRBV9 to TRBJ2-3; 9 positions match TRBD2. CDR1 is SGDLS and CDR2 is YYNGEE in the germline V gene. The CDR3 has 15 residues. V dropped 2 bases and J dropped 2; count of bases not matched to a gene: 3. In DNA, the CDR3 is TGTGCCAGCAGCGTCCGACTAGCGGACACAGATACGCAGTATTTT. Protein sequence: CASSVRLADTDTQYF.

J is TRBJ2-7 and V is TRBV7-8; 10 bases align to TRBD2. The germline V gene has CDR1 SGHVS and CDR2 FQNEAQ. There are 21 residues in the CDR3. V lost 2 bases, J lost 4 bases, and 23 bases stayed unmatched. CDR3 nucleotides: TGTGCCAGCAGCTTACTAGCGGGAGTTTTGGTTGAGGCCTCTTATCCGTACGAGCAGTACTTC. Amino acid sequence: CASSLLAGVLVEASYPYEQYF.

The chain uses TRBV3-1 (or the pseudogene TRBV3-2) and TRBJ1-5, with D maybe TRBD1 (5 bases). There are 16 residues in the CDR3. Looked up from germline, CDR1 is LGHDT and CDR2 is YNNKEL (reference sequence). The germline V and J ends were trimmed by 6 bases and 0 bases, with 15 bases remaining between them. The CDR3: CASSPGGRYSNQPQHF. The CDR3 bases are TGTGCCAGCAGTCCGGGGGGTCGATATAGCAATCAGCCCCAGCATTTT.

V usage is TRBV7-3 and J usage is TRBJ1-1; 8 positions agree with TRBD1. CDR3 size: 13 residues. The germline CDR1 and CDR2 sequences are SGHTA and FQGTGA. After removal of 4 bases from V and 8 bases from J, the junction contained 6 bases not matched to a gene. CDR3 in amino acids: CASSSGQGLEAFF. The CDR3 DNA sequence: TGTGCCAGCAGCTCCGGACAGGGACTAGAAGCTTTCTTT.

The genes are TRBV6-2 or TRBV6-3 and TRBJ2-3; TRBD1 matches at 7 bases. The ends lost 5 bases at V and 2 bases at J; junction bases unmatched: 10. Germline CDR1 MNHEY, CDR2 SVGEGT. The CDR3 extends over 16 amino acids. CDR3 DNA sequence: TGTGCCAGCAGTGGACACCGGGACAGAGTCACAGATACGCAGTATTTT. Translated: CASSGHRDRVTDTQYF.

V and J are TRBV6-5 and TRBJ1-1; D gene ambiguous. Trimming removed 6 bases from V and 0 bases from J, with 8 bases in between. This CDR3 has 13 residues. Germline CDR1 reads MNHEY; CDR2 reads SVGAGI. This CDR3 reads CASSGFLNTEAFF. In nucleotides, the CDR3 is TGTGCCAGCAGCGGTTTCTTGAACACTGAAGCTTTCTTT.

This sequence joins TRBV11-2 and TRBJ2-7, with D tentatively TRBD1 (5 bases). Trimming stripped 2 bases from V and 5 bases from J, with 7 bases between. CDR3 length: 12 residues. Germline values: CDR1 SGHAT, CDR2 FQNNGV. The DNA for the CDR3 is TGTGCCAGCAGCTTAAAGGGGAACGAGCAGTACTTC. This encodes CASSLKGNEQYF.

This clone was picked up a small number of times. The V gene is TRBV5-4, the J gene TRBJ1-1; 9 bases fit TRBD1. The V and J ends lost 4 bases and 5 bases, in that order; junction bases with no gene match: 12. There are 16 residues in the CDR3. CDR1 is SGHNT and CDR2 is YYREEE in the germline V gene (reference sequence). DNA for the CDR3: TGTGCCAGCAGCCCTTTACCCCGGACAGGGGTGACTGAAGCTTTCTTT. Amino acid sequence: CASSPLPRTGVTEAFF.

For the CDR3, the DNA is TGTGCCAGCAGCGCTGAGGGACTAGCCGGCTCCTACGAGCAGTACTTC. Amino acid sequence: CASSAEGLAGSYEQYF. V usage is TRBV9 and J usage is TRBJ2-7, with TRBD2 identical over 9 bases. The ends lost 3 bases at V and 0 bases at J; junction bases unmatched: 7. This CDR3 region has 16 residues. CDR1 and CDR2 from the germline V gene are SGDLS and YYNGEE.

V and J are TRBV19 and TRBJ1-1; a possible D gene is TRBD1 (5 bases). Trimming took off 11 bases at V and 4 bases at J, with 17 bases between the two ends. From germline, CDR1 is LNHDA and CDR2 SQIVND (reference sequence). This CDR3 has 13 amino acids. The CDR3 bases are TGTGCCGCCCGGGGGGGGGTAGGCACTGAAGCTTTCTTT. This encodes CAARGGVGTEAFF.

The chain carries TRBV7-8 and TRBJ1-5; 8 bases are shared with TRBD1. V gave up 5 bases and J gave up 6 bases; unmatched junction bases: 9. CDR3 length: 15 residues. Looked up from germline, CDR1 is SGHVS and CDR2 is FQNEAQ. CDR3 coding DNA: TGTGCCAGCAGCCCTACCAGGGGGCAAGGTCAGCCCCAGCATTTT. Encoded protein: CASSPTRGQGQPQHF.

CDR3 sequence (DNA): TGTGCCAGCAGTGACGAGATTGACAATCAGCCCCAGCATTTT. Its translation: CASSDEIDNQPQHF. The V gene is TRBV6-4, the J gene TRBJ1-5, with no clear D. V was cut by 2 bases and J by 3 bases, with 8 bases left in between. Germline V gives CDR1 MRHNA, CDR2 SNTAGT. The CDR3 contains 14 residues.

The CDR3 bases are TGTGCCAGTAGTATAGGTCTCCGGCACCGGGACACCCAAAAGAACACTGAAGCTTTCTTT. Translated: CASSIGLRHRDTQKNTEAFF. V and J are TRBV19 and TRBJ1-1; D is perhaps TRBD1 (6 bases). The CDR3 has 20 amino acids. Germline V CDR1 and CDR2: LNHDA, SQIVND (reference sequence). Trimming left V 1 base short and J 1 base short, with 25 bases between.